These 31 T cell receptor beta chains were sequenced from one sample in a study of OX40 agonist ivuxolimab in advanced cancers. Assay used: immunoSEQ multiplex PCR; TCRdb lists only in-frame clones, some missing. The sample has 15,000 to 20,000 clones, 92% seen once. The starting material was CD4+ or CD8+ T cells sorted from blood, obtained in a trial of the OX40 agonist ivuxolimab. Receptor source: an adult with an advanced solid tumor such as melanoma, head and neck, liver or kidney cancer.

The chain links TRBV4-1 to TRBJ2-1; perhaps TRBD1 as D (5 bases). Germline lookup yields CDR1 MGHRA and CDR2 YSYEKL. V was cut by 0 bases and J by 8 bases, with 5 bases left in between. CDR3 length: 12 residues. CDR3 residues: CASSQEGDEQFF. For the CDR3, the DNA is TGCGCCAGCAGCCAAGAAGGGGATGAGCAGTTCTTC.

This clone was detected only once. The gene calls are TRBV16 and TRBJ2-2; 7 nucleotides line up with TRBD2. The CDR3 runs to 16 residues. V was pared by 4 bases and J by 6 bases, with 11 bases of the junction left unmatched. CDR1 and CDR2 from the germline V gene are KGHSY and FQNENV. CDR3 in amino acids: CASSPTLAAPSGELFF. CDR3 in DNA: TGTGCCAGCAGCCCGACTCTAGCGGCCCCTTCCGGGGAGCTGTTTTTT.

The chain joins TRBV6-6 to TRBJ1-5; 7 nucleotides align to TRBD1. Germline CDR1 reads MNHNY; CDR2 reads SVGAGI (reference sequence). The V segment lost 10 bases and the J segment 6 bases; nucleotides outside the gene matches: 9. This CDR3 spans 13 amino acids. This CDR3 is CATWEGAGQPQHF. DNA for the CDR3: TGTGCCACCTGGGAGGGGGCTGGTCAGCCCCAGCATTTT.

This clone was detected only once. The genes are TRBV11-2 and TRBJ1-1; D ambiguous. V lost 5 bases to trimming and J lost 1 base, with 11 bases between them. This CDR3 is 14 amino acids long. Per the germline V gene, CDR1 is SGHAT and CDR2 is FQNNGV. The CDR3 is CASSLIWENTEAFF. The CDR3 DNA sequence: TGTGCCAGCAGCCTTATATGGGAGAACACTGAAGCTTTCTTT.

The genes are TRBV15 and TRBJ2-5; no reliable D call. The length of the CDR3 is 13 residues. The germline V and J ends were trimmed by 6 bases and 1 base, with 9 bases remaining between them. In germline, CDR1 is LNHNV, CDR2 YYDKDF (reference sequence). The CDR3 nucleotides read TGTGCCACCAGTCGGCAGCGCCAAGAGACCCAGTACTTC. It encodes CATSRQRQETQYF.

The DNA for the CDR3 is TGTGCCAGTAGTTTTTCGGGAGGGCCACACAATGAGCAGTTCTTC. Translated: CASSFSGGPHNEQFF. The rearrangement links TRBV19 to TRBJ2-1; 8 bases fit TRBD2. With V trimmed by 5 bases and J by 5 bases, 8 bases remained unmatched. Germline CDR1 is LNHDA and CDR2 is SQIVND (reference sequence). This CDR3 comprises 15 residues.

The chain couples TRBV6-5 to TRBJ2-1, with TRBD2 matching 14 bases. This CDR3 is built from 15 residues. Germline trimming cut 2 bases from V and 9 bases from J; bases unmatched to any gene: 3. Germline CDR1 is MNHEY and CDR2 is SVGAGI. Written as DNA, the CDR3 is TGTGCCAGCAGTTACGGGACTAGCGGGAGTAGTGAGCAGTTCTTC. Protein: CASSYGTSGSSEQFF.

The CDR3 sequence is CAWRPGSNSYEQYF. DNA of the CDR3: TGTGCCTGGAGACCGGGATCGAACTCCTACGAGCAGTACTTC. The chain links TRBV30 to TRBJ2-7, with a tentative D call TRBD2 (5 bases). The ends were cut back, 3 bases at V and 0 bases at J, with 12 bases in the middle. This CDR3 is 14 amino acids long. Germline assignment: CDR1 GTSNPN and CDR2 SVGIG (reference sequence).

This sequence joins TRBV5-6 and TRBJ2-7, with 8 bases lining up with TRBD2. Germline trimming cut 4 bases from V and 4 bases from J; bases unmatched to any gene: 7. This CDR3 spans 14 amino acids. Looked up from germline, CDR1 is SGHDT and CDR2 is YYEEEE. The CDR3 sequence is CASSRGGTAYEQYF. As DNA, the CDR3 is TGTGCCAGCAGCCGGGGGGGCACAGCTTACGAGCAGTACTTC.

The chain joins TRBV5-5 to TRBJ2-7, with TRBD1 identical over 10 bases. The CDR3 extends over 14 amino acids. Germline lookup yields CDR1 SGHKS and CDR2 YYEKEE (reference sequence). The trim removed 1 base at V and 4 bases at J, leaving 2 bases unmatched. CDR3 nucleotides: TGTGCCAGCAGCTTGCCGGGACAGGGGTACGAGCAGTACTTC. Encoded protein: CASSLPGQGYEQYF.

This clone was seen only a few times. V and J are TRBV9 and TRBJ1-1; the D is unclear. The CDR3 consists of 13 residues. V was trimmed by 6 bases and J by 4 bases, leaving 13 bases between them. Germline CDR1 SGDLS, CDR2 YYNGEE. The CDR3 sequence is CASNDGSGTEAFF. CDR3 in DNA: TGTGCCAGCAACGATGGATCGGGCACTGAAGCTTTCTTT.

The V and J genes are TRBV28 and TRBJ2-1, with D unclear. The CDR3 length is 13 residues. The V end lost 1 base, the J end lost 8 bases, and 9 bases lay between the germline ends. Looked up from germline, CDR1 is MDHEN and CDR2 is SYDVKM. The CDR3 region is CASSLYPLDEQFF. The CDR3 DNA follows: TGTGCCAGCAGTTTATACCCCCTAGATGAGCAGTTCTTC.

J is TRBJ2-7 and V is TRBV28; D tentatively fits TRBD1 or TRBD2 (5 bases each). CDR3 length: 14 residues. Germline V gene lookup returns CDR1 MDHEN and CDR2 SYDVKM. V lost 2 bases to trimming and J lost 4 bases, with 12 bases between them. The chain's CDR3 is CASSLEQDLYEQYF. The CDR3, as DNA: TGTGCCAGCAGTTTAGAACAGGACTTATACGAGCAGTACTTC.

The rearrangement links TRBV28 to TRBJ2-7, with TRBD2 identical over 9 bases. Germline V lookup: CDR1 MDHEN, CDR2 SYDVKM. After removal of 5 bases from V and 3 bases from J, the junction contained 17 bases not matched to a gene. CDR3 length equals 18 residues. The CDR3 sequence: CASSPLFIAGEGNYEQYF. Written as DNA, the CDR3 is TGTGCCAGCAGTCCGCTCTTTATAGCGGGAGAGGGGAACTACGAGCAGTACTTC.

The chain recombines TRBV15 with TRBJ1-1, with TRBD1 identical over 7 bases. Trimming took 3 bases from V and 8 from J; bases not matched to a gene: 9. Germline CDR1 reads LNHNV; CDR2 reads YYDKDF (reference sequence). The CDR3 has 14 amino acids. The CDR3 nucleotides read TGTGCCACCAGCAGGGACCTTTCGGGACAGGAAGCTTTCTTT. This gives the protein CATSRDLSGQEAFF. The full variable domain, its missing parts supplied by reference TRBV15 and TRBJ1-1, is DAMVIQNPRYQVTQFGKPVTLSCSQTLNHNVMYWYQQKSSQAPKLLFHYYDKDFNNEADTPDNFQSRRPNTSFCFLDIRSPGLGDTAMYLCATSRDLSGQEAFFGQGTRLTVV.

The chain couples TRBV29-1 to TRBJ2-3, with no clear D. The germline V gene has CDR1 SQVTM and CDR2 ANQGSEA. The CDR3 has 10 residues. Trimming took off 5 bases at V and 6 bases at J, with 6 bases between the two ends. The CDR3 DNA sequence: TGCAGCGTTTTAGGGGATACGCAGTATTTT. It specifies CSVLGDTQYF.

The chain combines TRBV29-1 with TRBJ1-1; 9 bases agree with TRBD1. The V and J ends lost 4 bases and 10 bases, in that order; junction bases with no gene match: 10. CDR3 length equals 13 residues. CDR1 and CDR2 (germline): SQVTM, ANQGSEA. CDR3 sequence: CSVGDRAHQLAFF. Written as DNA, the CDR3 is TGCAGCGTTGGGGACAGGGCTCATCAACTAGCTTTCTTT.

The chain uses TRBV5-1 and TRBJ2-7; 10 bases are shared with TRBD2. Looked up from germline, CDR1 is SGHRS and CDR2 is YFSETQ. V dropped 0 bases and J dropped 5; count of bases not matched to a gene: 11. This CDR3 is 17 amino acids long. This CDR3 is CASSLAGLAGGLDEQYF. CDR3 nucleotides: TGCGCCAGCAGCTTGGCCGGTTTAGCGGGGGGCCTGGACGAGCAGTACTTC.

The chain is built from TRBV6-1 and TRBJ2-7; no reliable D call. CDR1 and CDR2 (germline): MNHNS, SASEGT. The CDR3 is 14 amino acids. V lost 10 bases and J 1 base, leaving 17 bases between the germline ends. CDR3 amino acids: CAILSRKGSYEQYF. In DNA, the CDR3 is TGTGCCATCTTGAGCAGGAAGGGTTCCTACGAGCAGTACTTC.

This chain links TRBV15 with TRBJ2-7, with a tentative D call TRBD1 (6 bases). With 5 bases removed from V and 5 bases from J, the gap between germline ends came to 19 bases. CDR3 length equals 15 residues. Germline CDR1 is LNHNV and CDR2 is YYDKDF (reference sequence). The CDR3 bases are TGTGCCACCAGCCCCCGATCAGGGGTTGGCGACGAGCAGTACTTC. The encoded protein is CATSPRSGVGDEQYF.

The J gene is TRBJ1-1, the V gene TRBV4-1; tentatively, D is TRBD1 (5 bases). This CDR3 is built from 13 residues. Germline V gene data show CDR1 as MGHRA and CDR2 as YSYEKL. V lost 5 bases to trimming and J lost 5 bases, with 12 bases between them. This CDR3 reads CASSEGIWTEAFF. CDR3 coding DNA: TGCGCCAGCAGCGAGGGGATATGGACTGAAGCTTTCTTT.

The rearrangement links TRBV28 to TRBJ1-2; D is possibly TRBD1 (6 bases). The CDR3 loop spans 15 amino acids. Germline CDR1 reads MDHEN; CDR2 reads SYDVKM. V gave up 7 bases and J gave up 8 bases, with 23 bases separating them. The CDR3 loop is CASTATLRGAEGYTF. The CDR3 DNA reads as TGTGCCAGCACCGCAACCTTGCGGGGGGCCGAAGGCTACACCTTC.

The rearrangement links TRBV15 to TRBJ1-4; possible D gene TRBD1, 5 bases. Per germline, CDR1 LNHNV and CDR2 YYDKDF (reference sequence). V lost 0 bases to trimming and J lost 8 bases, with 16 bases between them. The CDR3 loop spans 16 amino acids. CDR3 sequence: CATSRDTTEEYEKLFF. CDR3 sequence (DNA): TGTGCCACCAGCAGAGATACGACAGAAGAGTACGAAAAACTGTTTTTT.

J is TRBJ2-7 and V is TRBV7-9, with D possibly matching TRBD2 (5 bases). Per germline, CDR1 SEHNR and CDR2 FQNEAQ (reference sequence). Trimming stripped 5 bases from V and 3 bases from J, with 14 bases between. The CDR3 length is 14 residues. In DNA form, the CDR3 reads TGTGCCAGCAGCCGAGCGGAGAAGGGCTACGAGCAGTACTTC. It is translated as CASSRAEKGYEQYF. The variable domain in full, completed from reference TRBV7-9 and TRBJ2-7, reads DTGVSQNPRHKITKRGQNVTFRCDPISEHNRLYWYRQTLGQGPEFLTYFQNEAQLEKSRLLSDRFSAERPKGSFSTLEIQRTEQGDSAMYLCASSRAEKGYEQYFGPGTRLTVT.

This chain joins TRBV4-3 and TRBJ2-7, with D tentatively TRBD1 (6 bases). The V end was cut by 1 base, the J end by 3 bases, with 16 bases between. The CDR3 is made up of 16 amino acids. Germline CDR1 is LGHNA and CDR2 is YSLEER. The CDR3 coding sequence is TGCGCCAGCAGCCAAGGGACAGATATGAGGGTCTACGAGCAGTACTTC. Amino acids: CASSQGTDMRVYEQYF.

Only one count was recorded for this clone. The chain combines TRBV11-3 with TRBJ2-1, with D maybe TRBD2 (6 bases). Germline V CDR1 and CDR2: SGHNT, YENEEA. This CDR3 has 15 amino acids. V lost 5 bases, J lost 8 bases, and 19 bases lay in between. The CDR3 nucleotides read TGTGCCAGCAGCATTGGGGCGGGGCTTGGGGATGAGCAGTTCTTC. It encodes CASSIGAGLGDEQFF.

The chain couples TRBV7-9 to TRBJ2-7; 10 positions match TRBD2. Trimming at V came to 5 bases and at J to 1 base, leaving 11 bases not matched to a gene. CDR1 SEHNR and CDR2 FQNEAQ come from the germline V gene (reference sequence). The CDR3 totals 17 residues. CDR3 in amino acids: CASSPPGLASGSYEQYF. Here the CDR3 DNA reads TGTGCCAGCAGCCCTCCGGGACTAGCGTCCGGATCCTACGAGCAGTACTTC.

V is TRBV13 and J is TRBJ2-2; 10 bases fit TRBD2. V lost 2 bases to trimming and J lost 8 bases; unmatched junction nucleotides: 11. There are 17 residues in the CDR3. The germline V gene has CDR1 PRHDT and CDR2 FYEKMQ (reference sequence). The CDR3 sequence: CASSLTSSGSRLGELFF. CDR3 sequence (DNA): TGTGCCAGCAGCTTAACTTCTAGCGGGAGTCGTCTAGGGGAGCTGTTTTTT. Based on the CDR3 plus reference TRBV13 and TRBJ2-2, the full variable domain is AAGVIQSPRHLIKEKRETATLKCYPIPRHDTVYWYQQGPGQDPQFLISFYEKMQSDKGSIPDRFSAQQFSDYHSELNMSSLELGDSALYFCASSLTSSGSRLGELFFGEGSRLTVL.

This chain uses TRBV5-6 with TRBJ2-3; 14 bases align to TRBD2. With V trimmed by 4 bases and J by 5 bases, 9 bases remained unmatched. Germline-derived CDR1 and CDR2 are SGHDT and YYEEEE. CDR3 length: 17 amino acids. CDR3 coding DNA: TGTGCCAGCAGCGCCGGGACTAGCGGGGGAGGTCTAGATACGCAGTATTTT. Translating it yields CASSAGTSGGGLDTQYF. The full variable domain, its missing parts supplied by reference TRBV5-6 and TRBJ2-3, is DAGVTQSPTHLIKTRGQQVTLRCSPKSGHDTVSWYQQALGQGPQFIFQYYEEEERQRGNFPDRFSGHQFPNYSSELNVNALLLGDSALYLCASSAGTSGGGLDTQYFGPGTRLTVL.

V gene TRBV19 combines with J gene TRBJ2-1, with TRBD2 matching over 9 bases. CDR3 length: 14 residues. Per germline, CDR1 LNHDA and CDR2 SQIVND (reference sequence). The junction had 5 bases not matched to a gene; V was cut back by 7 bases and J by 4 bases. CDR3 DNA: TGTGCCAGTACGGCTAGCGGGGCGTACAATGAGCAGTTCTTC. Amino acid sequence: CASTASGAYNEQFF.

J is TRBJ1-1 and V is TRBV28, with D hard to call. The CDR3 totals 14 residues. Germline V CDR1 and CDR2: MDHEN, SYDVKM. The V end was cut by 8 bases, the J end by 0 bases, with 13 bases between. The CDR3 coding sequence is TGTGCCAGCGGAGAGTTCTCGATGAACACTGAAGCTTTCTTT. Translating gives CASGEFSMNTEAFF.